The subject of this entry is one T cell receptor (beta chain). This entry is derived from a study of OX40 agonist ivuxolimab in advanced cancers. Method: immunoSEQ multiplex PCR; TCRdb's copy keeps in-frame clones and lacks some. The top ten hold 0.7% to 1% of the sample, which has fewer than 85,000 clones, 88% seen once. The specimen was CD4+ or CD8+ T cells sorted from blood, collected in a trial of the OX40 agonist ivuxolimab. The origin of this receptor is an adult with an advanced solid tumor such as melanoma, head and neck, liver or kidney cancer.

This chain's CDR3 is CASSVLGTEQYF. CDR3 DNA sequence: TGTGCCAGCAGTGTGTTGGGTACCGAGCAGTACTTC. The chain carries TRBV28 and TRBJ2-7; D is undetermined. From germline, CDR1 is MDHEN and CDR2 SYDVKM. The CDR3 length is 12 residues. Trimming cost V 5 bases and J 6 bases, with 11 bases left between them.